Detailed here is one T cell receptor (beta chain). This clonotype was recorded a few times. Its antigen target is currently unknown. No base quality values were provided; no much bigger clone lies one nucleotide off. The V end loses 5 bases and the J end loses 3 bases, and a stretch of 14 bases separates them. The CDR3 covers 15 residues, taking in both the cysteine and the phenylalanine. The kept DNA is CDR3 alone, 45 bases in frame from the first base. CDR1 and CDR2 were assigned from the germline V gene (reference sequence) as MNHEY and SMNVEV. The data were obtained in a study of T cell repertoires in cytomegalovirus infection (dated by TCRdb to about 2019). Turning to the overall study: Because public TCR beta signatures pointed to carriage of CMV infection together with the matching HLA type, the HLA type of each donor mattered for the analysis. Broader findings and caveats from the paper: In both this cohort and an independent roughly 350-donor cohort, the cumulative frequency of public TCR beta family members distinguished carriers of CMV infection plus the relevant HLA type. The ex vivo response was dominated by HLA-C-restricted CMV-specific TCR beta clonotypes, which also provided the single most frequent clonotype in two of eight donors.

Sequencing instrument: Illumina HiSeq 1500. TCRdb reran the public reads through fastp at Q25 and MiXCR, keeping productive beta chains. Rows with a matching CDR3 protein are joined into one entry that keeps the most common DNA and genes. For this sample there are a few hundred thousand distinct CDR3 sequences; 20% to 25% appear just once. The ten largest clones capture about 20% of the sample. The chain is assembled from TRBV27 and TRBJ2-1, with no D gene named confidently. The clonotype comes from a human donor in good health (CMV status not recorded). Some clones in this sample may be carry-over from other donors' samples. Material: CD8+ T cells from PBMCs. The CDR3 reads as follows: CASSPPGRLYNEQFF. The DNA sequence is TGTGCCAGCAGTCCCCCGGGCCGCCTCTACAATGAGCAGTTCTTC.